This T cell receptor beta chain emerged from a study of tumor T cells in aggressive B-cell lymphoma. TCRdb keeps only in-frame clones here, not all; method: immunoSEQ multiplex PCR. Altogether 2,500 to 3,500 clones are present, 82% being singletons, with the ten largest covering about a sixth. There are 17 residues in the CDR3. The sequenced sample was tumor tissue. J is TRBJ2-7 and V is TRBV12-2; no check of the table's D call, TRBD2, against the DNA was made. TRBV12-2 is classified as a pseudogene. The sequence derives from an adult with diffuse large B cell lymphoma. The CDR3 coding sequence is TGTGCAAGTCGCTTAGCGGGAGTCCGGGGTTCAACCTACGAGCAGTACTTC. Protein: CASRLAGVRGSTYEQYF.